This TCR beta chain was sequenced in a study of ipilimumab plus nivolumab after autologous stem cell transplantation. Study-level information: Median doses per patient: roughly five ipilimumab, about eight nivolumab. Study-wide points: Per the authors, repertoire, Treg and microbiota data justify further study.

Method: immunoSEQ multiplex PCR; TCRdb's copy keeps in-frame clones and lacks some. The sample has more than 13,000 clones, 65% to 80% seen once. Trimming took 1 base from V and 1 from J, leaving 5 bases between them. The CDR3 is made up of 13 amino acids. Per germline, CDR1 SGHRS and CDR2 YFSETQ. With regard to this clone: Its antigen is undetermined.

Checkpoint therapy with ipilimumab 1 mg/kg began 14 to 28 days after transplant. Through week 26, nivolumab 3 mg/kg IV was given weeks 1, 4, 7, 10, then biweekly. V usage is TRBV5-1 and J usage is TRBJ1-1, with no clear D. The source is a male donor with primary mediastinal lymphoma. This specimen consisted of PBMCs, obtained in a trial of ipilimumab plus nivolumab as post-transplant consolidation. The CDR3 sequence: CASSLIGNTEAFF. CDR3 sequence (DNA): TGCGCCAGCAGCTTGATCGGGAACACTGAAGCTTTCTTT. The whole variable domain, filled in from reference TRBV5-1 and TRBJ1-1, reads KAGVTQTPRYLIKTRGQQVTLSCSPISGHRSVSWYQQTPGQGLQFLFEYFSETQRNKGNFPGRFSGRQFSNSRSEMNVSTLELGDSALYLCASSLIGNTEAFFGQGTRLTVV.